The 8 T cell receptor beta chains in this list originate from one sample, sequenced in a study of shared clonotypes between healthy human individuals (dated by TCRdb to the early 2020s). Library construction relied on the immunoSEQ multiplex PCR assay. TCRdb's version of the immuneACCESS table is confined to in-frame rearrangements and falls short of the full clone set. An unresolved V gene accounts for under half of the shortfall where checked; the remainder is of unknown origin. Present in this sample are some 2 million clones, 85% to 95% of which were seen just once. The ten largest clones capture 0.13% of the sample. The sample taken for sequencing was naive CD4+ T cells sorted from blood. According to the study, the label for this sample's cell subset or site signals: CD45RA+ positively selected. The origin of the receptors is a man between 18 and 35 years old in good health.

J is TRBJ1-1 and V is TRBV21-1. TRBV21-1 is given as a pseudogene. This CDR3 comprises 15 residues. The CDR3 region has the DNA TGTGCCAGCAGCAGGGTGTGGGATCGGGCAACTGAAGCTTTCTTT. Translation gives CASSRVWDRATEAFF.

A remark on this clone: Other nucleotide sequences from this sample produce the same CDR3. The genes are TRBV7-3 and TRBJ1-2; no clear D gene. Germline loops: CDR1 SGHTA, CDR2 FQGTGA. The CDR3 length is 13 residues. The V end was cut by 5 bases, the J end by 2 bases, with 9 bases between. This CDR3 is CASSPDRNYGYTF. DNA of the CDR3: TGTGCCAGCAGCCCGGATCGGAACTATGGCTACACCTTC.

The rearrangement uses TRBV7-2 and TRBJ2-2; D remains unclear. Looked up from germline, CDR1 is SGHTA and CDR2 is FQGNSA. Trimming cost V 2 bases and J 6 bases, with 7 bases left between them. This CDR3 has 13 residues. In DNA form, the CDR3 reads TGTGCCAGCAGCTTAAACGCCGCCGGGGAGCTGTTTTTT. Residues: CASSLNAAGELFF.

The chain carries TRBV11-3 and TRBJ2-7; 11 bases fit TRBD2. The trim removed 5 bases at V and 2 bases at J, leaving 2 bases unmatched. Germline CDR1 and CDR2: SGHNT and YENEEA. The CDR3 is 14 residues long. CDR3 DNA: TGTGCCAGCAGCCATAGCGGGGGGGCCTACGAGCAGTACTTC. This translates into CASSHSGGAYEQYF.

The chain uses TRBV28 and TRBJ2-5; D remains ambiguous. CDR3 length: 13 residues. Germline-derived CDR1 and CDR2 are MDHEN and SYDVKM. V lost 10 bases, J lost 7 bases, and 19 bases lay in between. The CDR3 region is CATQWTGIGTQYF. The CDR3, as DNA: TGTGCCACCCAATGGACGGGTATTGGGACCCAGTACTTC.

This clone was detected ten times or more. The chain combines TRBV11-3 with TRBJ2-7; 8 bases are shared with TRBD2. The germline CDR1 and CDR2 sequences are SGHNT and YENEEA. The CDR3 runs to 13 residues. J gave up 2 bases and V 4 bases, and 1 base lay outside the gene matches. The CDR3 coding sequence is TGTGCCAGCAGCTCGGGGGGGCCCTACGAGCAGTACTTC. Translated: CASSSGGPYEQYF.

Concerning this clone itself: Other DNA sequences in the same sample also yield this CDR3. The CDR3 sequence is CASSPDRVQETQYF. DNA of the CDR3: TGTGCCAGCAGCCCAGACAGGGTGCAAGAGACCCAGTACTTC. The chain recombines TRBV7-9 with TRBJ2-5, with 7 positions matching TRBD1. This CDR3 region has 14 residues. Per the germline V gene, CDR1 is SEHNR and CDR2 is FQNEAQ (reference sequence). Unmatched junction bases numbered 5, after V lost 5 bases and J lost 2 bases. The whole variable domain, filled in from reference TRBV7-9 and TRBJ2-5, reads DTGVSQNPRHKITKRGQNVTFRCDPISEHNRLYWYRQTLGQGPEFLTYFQNEAQLEKSRLLSDRFSAERPKGSFSTLEIQRTEQGDSAMYLCASSPDRVQETQYFGPGTRLLVL.

For this clone: Other DNA sequences in this sample translate to the same CDR3. The genes are TRBV6-5 and TRBJ1-1; D call uncertain. The CDR3 runs 11 residues. Germline CDR1 reads MNHEY; CDR2 reads SVGAGI. The V end was cut by 4 bases, the J end by 4 bases, with 4 bases between. DNA for the CDR3: TGTGCCAGCAGTTCGTCCACTGAAGCTTTCTTT. This codes for CASSSSTEAFF.